Below, 18 T cell receptor beta chains from the same sample are listed, as sequenced in a study of blood T cells in healthy people across ages. Then a second PCR, running about 6 to 12 cycles, was carried out with a sample-barcoded 5' primer and a J-beta primer mix. TCRdb analysed the 5' RACE reads with MiXCR anew, one entry per CDR3 protein. The sample has roughly 860,000 distinct CDR3 sequences, 55% to 65% seen once. Specimen: blood. The receptors were gathered from a man younger than 40 in good health.

V gene TRBV29-1 combines with J gene TRBJ2-7; D perhaps matches TRBD1 (8 bases). Trimming took 2 bases from V and 3 from J, leaving 11 bases between them. This CDR3 comprises 13 residues. The germline CDR1 and CDR2 sequences are SQVTM and ANQGSEA. This CDR3 is CSVEYRGGYEQYF. CDR3 bases: TGCAGCGTTGAATACAGGGGGGGCTACGAGCAGTACTTC.

The chain combines TRBV29-1 with TRBJ2-5; 7 nucleotides agree with TRBD2. Germline V gene lookup returns CDR1 SQVTM and CDR2 ANQGSEA. The CDR3 consists of 14 residues. Trimming at V came to 5 bases and at J to 11 bases, leaving 17 bases not matched to a gene. As DNA, the CDR3 is TGCAGCGTTCTAGGGAGGGCGCGCTACAGTGAGCAGTACTTC. Its protein is CSVLGRARYSEQYF. Full variable domain (missing parts from reference TRBV29-1 and TRBJ2-5): SAVISQKPSRDICQRGTSLTIQCQVDSQVTMMFWYRQQPGQSLTLIATANQGSEATYESGFVIDKFPISRPNLTFSTLTVSNMSPEDSSIYLCSVLGRARYSEQYFGPGTRLLVL.

The table lists this clonotype with a count of one. The chain joins TRBV12-3 or TRBV12-4 to TRBJ2-1, with 14 nucleotides matching TRBD2. With V trimmed by 6 bases and J by 9 bases, 22 bases remained unmatched. The CDR3 runs to 20 residues. The CDR3 sequence is CASSSHSSPTTSGGAGEQFF. DNA for the CDR3: TGTGCCAGCAGCTCTCACTCTAGTCCCACGACTAGCGGGGGGGCCGGTGAGCAGTTCTTC.

This chain links TRBV12-3 or TRBV12-4 with TRBJ2-7; D is unclear. V lost 5 bases and J lost 4, with 12 bases in between. This CDR3 is built from 13 residues. The CDR3 DNA is TGTGCCAGCAGTACCCCGGTAGCTTACGAGCAGTACTTC. It codes for CASSTPVAYEQYF.

The V gene is TRBV5-1, the J gene TRBJ1-1; D unresolved. CDR3 length: 13 residues. Germline V lookup: CDR1 SGHRS, CDR2 YFSETQ. Between the trimmed V and J ends, which lost 0 bases and 4 bases, there was a span of 7 bases. For the CDR3, the DNA is TGCGCCAGCAGCTTGGAATTGAGCACTGAAGCTTTCTTT. It specifies CASSLELSTEAFF.

This clonotype has more than one count but fewer than ten. The J gene is TRBJ1-4, the V gene TRBV27; D is ambiguous. The CDR3 consists of 13 residues. From germline, CDR1 is MNHEY and CDR2 SMNVEV (reference sequence). V shed 6 bases and J shed 2 bases, with 7 bases lying between them. The CDR3 spells CASRDRTNEKLFF. In DNA, the CDR3 is TGTGCCAGCAGGGATCGTACTAATGAAAAACTGTTTTTT.

The chain has TRBV7-2 and TRBJ1-1, with 10 bases fitting TRBD1. Germline V gene data show CDR1 as SGHTA and CDR2 as FQGNSA. V lost 4 bases, J lost 10 bases, and 9 bases stayed unmatched. This CDR3 has 14 residues. The CDR3 DNA follows: TGTGCCAGCAGCTCCCGGTTCGGACAGGGGGGAGCTTTCTTT. Translating it yields CASSSRFGQGGAFF.

J is TRBJ1-1 and V is TRBV20-1; D remains unclear. Germline V gene data show CDR1 as DFQATT and CDR2 as SNEGSKA (reference sequence). Trimming left V 6 bases short and J 1 base short, with 12 bases between. The CDR3 extends over 13 amino acids. DNA for the CDR3: TGCAGTGCAGATTCTGGCGGGAACACTGAAGCTTTCTTT. This translates into CSADSGGNTEAFF.

The chain links TRBV5-1 to TRBJ2-1; D gene ambiguous. This CDR3 spans 15 amino acids. CDR1 SGHRS and CDR2 YFSETQ come from the germline V gene. Between the trimmed V and J ends, which lost 2 bases and 4 bases, there was a span of 13 bases. In DNA, the CDR3 is TGCGCCAGCAGCTTTACTTCTACAGATTACAATGAGCAGTTCTTC. It encodes CASSFTSTDYNEQFF.

The chain links TRBV20-1 to TRBJ1-2, with no clear D. The V gene lost 0 bases and the J gene lost 3 bases, with 11 bases spanning the gap. Germline values: CDR1 DFQATT, CDR2 SNEGSKA (reference sequence). The CDR3 runs 14 residues. CDR3 DNA: TGCAGTGCTAGAGATACCGGGCAGTACTATGGCTACACCTTC. Its translation is CSARDTGQYYGYTF.

The chain recombines TRBV29-1 with TRBJ2-5; D is ambiguous. V was pared by 2 bases and J by 3 bases, with 10 bases between. There are 13 residues in the CDR3. From germline, CDR1 is SQVTM and CDR2 ANQGSEA. The CDR3 DNA reads as TGCAGCGTTGAAAAGTTCCCAGAAGAGACCCAGTACTTC. Translated: CSVEKFPEETQYF.

V and J are TRBV11-2 and TRBJ2-4; possible D gene TRBD2, 6 bases. The closer fit of TRBJ2-7 to the DNA end suggests the J call may be wrong. Germline V CDR1 and CDR2: SGHAT, FQNNGV. CDR3 length: 18 residues. In DNA, the CDR3 is TGTGCCAGCAGCTTCCCTACAGGACGGGCGGTGGGGGGCTACGAGCAGTACTTC. Protein sequence: CASSFPTGRAVGGYEQYF.

The chain employs TRBV6-2 or TRBV6-3 and TRBJ1-5; D ambiguous. V was pared by 5 bases and J by 5 bases, with 7 bases between. Per germline, CDR1 MNHEY and CDR2 SVGEGT. The CDR3 has 12 residues. The CDR3: CASSPQDQPQHF. The CDR3 bases are TGTGCCAGCAGTCCCCAGGATCAGCCCCAGCATTTT.

The rearrangement links TRBV27 to TRBJ1-2; D unclear. Trimming pared 4 bases from V and 3 bases from J, leaving 9 bases between. The CDR3 spans 13 residues. Germline loops: CDR1 MNHEY, CDR2 SMNVEV (reference sequence). CDR3 in DNA: TGTGCCAGCAGTTCGGACTGGGACTATGGCTACACCTTC. Amino acid sequence: CASSSDWDYGYTF.

This clonotype was seen repeatedly, ten times or more. The chain links TRBV6-5 to TRBJ1-2; D perhaps matches TRBD1 (5 bases). The CDR3 loop spans 15 amino acids. Germline CDR1 reads MNHEY; CDR2 reads SVGAGI. With 5 bases removed from V and 4 bases from J, the gap between germline ends came to 17 bases. The CDR3 DNA reads as TGTGCCAGCAGTCGCGGTCGGGGGACGAGCTATGGCTACACCTTC. Residues: CASSRGRGTSYGYTF.

The chain combines TRBV6-5 with TRBJ2-7; TRBD1 or TRBD2 may be the D gene (5 bases each). The ends were cut back, 6 bases at V and 2 bases at J, with 20 bases in the middle. CDR3 length: 16 amino acids. The germline V gene has CDR1 MNHEY and CDR2 SVGAGI. The CDR3 loop reads CASSGAKKQKTYEQYF. The CDR3 region has the DNA TGTGCCAGCAGCGGGGCGAAGAAGCAAAAAACCTACGAGCAGTACTTC.

This chain links TRBV18 with TRBJ2-7, with TRBD2 identical over 7 bases. The trim removed 6 bases at V and 2 bases at J, leaving 22 bases unmatched. The CDR3 has 19 residues. CDR1 and CDR2 from the germline V gene are KGHSH and LQKENI. CDR3 coding DNA: TGTGCCAGCTCTCTCCGGGAGGCAGCCAGTCACCAAAAGACCTACGAGCAGTACTTC. This encodes CASSLREAASHQKTYEQYF.

This chain uses TRBV30 with TRBJ2-7; D may correspond to TRBD1 or TRBD2 (5 bases each). The CDR3 consists of 15 residues. Trimming removed 4 bases from V and 0 bases from J, with 16 bases in between. Germline-derived CDR1 and CDR2 are GTSNPN and SVGIG (reference sequence). CDR3 in amino acids: CAWTRGRESSYEQYF. For the CDR3, the DNA is TGTGCCTGGACCCGAGGCAGGGAGAGCTCCTACGAGCAGTACTTC.